These 32 T cell receptor beta chains were all obtained from the same sample, sequenced in a study of blood T cell repertoires in COVID-19. The table came from immunoSEQ multiplex PCR; TCRdb's copy has only in-frame clones and leaves some out. The sample consists of fewer than 100,000 clones, roughly 86% of them appearing once. The sequenced sample consisted of peripheral blood. Receptors originate from a man between 50 and 59 years old with acute or convalescent COVID-19.

This chain links TRBV6-5 with TRBJ1-2; D ambiguous. The CDR3 has 13 amino acids. Germline-derived CDR1 and CDR2 are MNHEY and SVGAGI. V lost 5 bases and J 8 bases, leaving 15 bases between the germline ends. The CDR3 is CASSPRSVWGYTF. The CDR3 DNA sequence: TGTGCCAGCAGTCCGCGGAGTGTCTGGGGCTACACCTTC.

The chain recombines TRBV12-3 or TRBV12-4 with TRBJ2-7; TRBD2 matches 8 bases. With 5 bases clipped from V and 4 bases from J, the junction kept 1 base outside the gene matches. The CDR3 has 12 amino acids. The CDR3 loop is CASSPSGYEQYF. The CDR3 DNA follows: TGTGCCAGCAGTCCTAGCGGGTACGAGCAGTACTTC.

This clone was observed a handful of times. V and J are TRBV3-1 (or the pseudogene TRBV3-2) and TRBJ2-1; TRBD2 aligns across 9 bases. The CDR3 extends over 18 amino acids. CDR1 is LGHDT, CDR2 YNNKEL, per germline (reference sequence). V shed 1 base and J 6 bases; nucleotides not matched to a gene: 13. CDR3 nucleotides: TGTGCCAGCAGCCAAGCAGGGTCCCCAGCGGGAGGTCCCAATGAGCAGTTCTTC. The encoded protein is CASSQAGSPAGGPNEQFF.

This clone was observed once. The J gene is TRBJ1-3, the V gene TRBV2; the D is unclear. Deletions cut 3 bases from V and 0 bases from J, with 9 bases between. The CDR3 contains 15 residues. Germline V gene sequence: CDR1 SNHLY, CDR2 FYNNEI. In DNA, the CDR3 is TGTGCCAGCAGTGAGTTCTCTTCCTCTGGAAACACCATATATTTT. Amino acids: CASSEFSSSGNTIYF.

V and J are TRBV6-1 and TRBJ2-6; D is uncertain. CDR1 is MNHNS and CDR2 is SASEGT in the germline V gene. Trimming pared 1 base from V and 2 bases from J, leaving 6 bases between. This CDR3 spans 15 amino acids. The CDR3 nucleotides read TGTGCCAGCAGTGAAGTGAGTACTGGGGCCAACGTCCTGACTTTC. As protein: CASSEVSTGANVLTF.

V usage is TRBV7-3 and J usage is TRBJ2-1, with 10 bases lining up with TRBD2. V lost 2 bases, J lost 9 bases, and 4 bases stayed unmatched. The germline gives CDR1 SGHTA, CDR2 FQGTGA. There are 14 residues in the CDR3. CDR3 DNA: TGTGCCAGCAGCTTACTAGCGGGAGTTAGTGAGCAGTTCTTC. It is translated as CASSLLAGVSEQFF.

This clone was counted between two and nine times. The chain is built from TRBV5-6 and TRBJ1-2; D remains unclear. The germline V gene encodes CDR1 SGHDT and CDR2 YYEEEE. V gave up 0 bases and J gave up 1 base, with 10 bases separating them. The CDR3 has 15 amino acids. The CDR3 nucleotides are TGTGCCAGCAGCTTGGCCGTACTGATTAACTATGGCTACACCTTC. Translating it yields CASSLAVLINYGYTF.

The genes are TRBV10-3 and TRBJ2-1; the match to TRBD2 covers 12 bases. This CDR3 has 15 residues. Germline CDR1 ENHRY, CDR2 SYGVKD. With 0 bases clipped from V and 9 bases from J, the junction kept 3 bases outside the gene matches. The CDR3 protein is CAISESTSGSPEQFF. As DNA, the CDR3 is TGTGCCATCAGTGAGTCGACTAGCGGGAGTCCTGAGCAGTTCTTC.

This chain uses TRBV10-3 with TRBJ2-7, with D perhaps TRBD1 (5 bases). This CDR3 region has 14 residues. Germline loops: CDR1 ENHRY, CDR2 SYGVKD. Trimming left V 7 bases short and J 4 bases short, with 17 bases between. CDR3 protein: CAITSGQGQYEQYF. The CDR3 DNA sequence: TGTGCCATCACCTCCGGGCAAGGACAATACGAGCAGTACTTC.

This clone was seen a single time. The genes are TRBV3-1 (or the pseudogene TRBV3-2) and TRBJ2-1; tentative D call: TRBD2 (5 bases). V shed 2 bases and J shed 7 bases, with 18 bases lying between them. Germline lookup yields CDR1 LGHDT and CDR2 YNNKEL (reference sequence). The CDR3 has 16 residues. The CDR3 nucleotides read TGTGCCAGCAGCCAACCGCGGGCCCCTAGGGATAATGAGCAGTTCTTC. It translates to CASSQPRAPRDNEQFF.

CDR3 loop: CASSQGQLYEQYF. The CDR3 bases are TGTGCCAGCAGCCAAGGACAGCTCTACGAGCAGTACTTC. The chain couples TRBV4-2 to TRBJ2-7; D possibly corresponds to TRBD1 (5 bases). The CDR3 runs to 13 residues. Germline-derived CDR1 and CDR2 are LGHNA and YNFKEQ. V was pared by 1 base and J by 3 bases, with 7 bases between.

The chain combines TRBV7-2 with TRBJ2-6, with D possibly TRBD1 on 6 matching bases. Deletions cut 4 bases from V and 2 bases from J, with 9 bases between. CDR1 and CDR2 from the germline V gene are SGHTA and FQGNSA. The CDR3 covers 15 residues. The CDR3 region is CASSSRGTGANVLTF. DNA for the CDR3: TGTGCCAGCAGCTCAAGGGGGACTGGGGCCAACGTCCTGACTTTC.

This rearrangement joins TRBV29-1 to TRBJ2-1; D is perhaps TRBD2 (5 bases). Trimming removed 6 bases at V and 7 bases at J, with 16 bases between. Germline loops: CDR1 SQVTM, CDR2 ANQGSEA. The CDR3 loop spans 13 amino acids. The CDR3 region is CSVGNVRENEQFF. CDR3 coding DNA: TGCAGCGTGGGGAATGTTAGGGAGAATGAGCAGTTCTTC.

J is TRBJ1-2 and V is TRBV6-1; weak D call: TRBD1 (6 bases). Germline V CDR1 and CDR2: MNHNS, SASEGT. Trimming left V 3 bases short and J 4 bases short, with 15 bases between. This CDR3 is built from 15 residues. The CDR3 nucleotides read TGTGCCAGCAGTGACCAGGGTTTAGGGGGCTATGGCTACACCTTC. Translating gives CASSDQGLGGYGYTF.

Regarding this clone: Within the sample, other DNA sequences also encode this same CDR3. V and J are TRBV12-3 or TRBV12-4 and TRBJ1-1, with D possibly matching TRBD1 (5 bases). The CDR3 runs to 13 residues. The germline V and J ends were trimmed by 1 base and 4 bases, with 7 bases remaining between them. CDR3 nucleotide sequence: TGTGCCAGCAGTTTAGGGCAGGGCACTGAAGCTTTCTTT. Residues: CASSLGQGTEAFF.

V and J are TRBV5-5 and TRBJ1-4, with TRBD1 identical over 9 bases. The CDR3 is made up of 15 amino acids. The germline V gene encodes CDR1 SGHKS and CDR2 YYEKEE (reference sequence). V was pared by 2 bases and J by 7 bases, with 6 bases of the junction left unmatched. Here the CDR3 DNA reads TGTGCCAGCAGCTTAAAGGGACAGGGCCCTGAAAAACTGTTTTTT. Translated: CASSLKGQGPEKLFF. Combining the CDR3 with reference TRBV5-5 and TRBJ1-4 gives the whole variable domain DAGVTQSPTHLIKTRGQQVTLRCSPISGHKSVSWYQQVLGQGPQFIFQYYEKEERGRGNFPDRFSARQFPNYSSELNVNALLLGDSALYLCASSLKGQGPEKLFFGSGTQLSVL.

The chain is built from TRBV5-6 and TRBJ2-6; D is perhaps TRBD1 (6 bases). V was trimmed by 2 bases and J by 4 bases, leaving 13 bases between them. This CDR3 is 16 amino acids long. Germline values: CDR1 SGHDT, CDR2 YYEEEE. The CDR3 protein is CASSLGGPRGANVLTF. CDR3 coding DNA: TGTGCCAGCAGCTTAGGGGGACCACGGGGGGCCAACGTCCTGACTTTC.

The chain links TRBV5-1 to TRBJ2-7; 11 nucleotides match TRBD1. Germline-derived CDR1 and CDR2 are SGHRS and YFSETQ. The junction had 3 bases not matched to a gene; V was cut back by 4 bases and J by 6 bases. The length of the CDR3 is 13 residues. CDR3 sequence (DNA): TGCGCCAGCAGCCGGGACAGGGGGGTCGAGCAGTACTTC. This gives the protein CASSRDRGVEQYF.

This chain uses TRBV15 with TRBJ2-7; D not certain. Germline V gene data show CDR1 as LNHNV and CDR2 as YYDKDF (reference sequence). The germline V and J ends were trimmed by 4 bases and 0 bases, with 10 bases remaining between them. This CDR3 contains 14 residues. This CDR3 reads CATSKGGSSYEQYF. Here the CDR3 DNA reads TGTGCCACCAGCAAAGGCGGTAGCTCCTACGAGCAGTACTTC.

V is TRBV5-1 and J is TRBJ2-2; 7 bases are shared with TRBD2. From germline, CDR1 is SGHRS and CDR2 YFSETQ. The CDR3 length is 13 residues. V gave up 4 bases and J gave up 6 bases; unmatched junction bases: 3. The CDR3 reads CASSREGAGELFF. DNA of the CDR3: TGCGCCAGCAGCAGGGAGGGTGCCGGGGAGCTGTTTTTT.

The rearrangement links TRBV7-6 to TRBJ2-5; tentative D call: TRBD2 (7 bases). Germline V lookup: CDR1 SGHVS, CDR2 FNYEAQ. Deletions cut 5 bases from V and 5 bases from J, with 18 bases between. The CDR3 totals 15 residues. This chain's CDR3 is CASSRSGGGWETQYF. CDR3 in DNA: TGTGCCAGCAGCCGGTCGGGGGGCGGATGGGAGACCCAGTACTTC. The full variable domain, with the rest looked up from reference TRBV7-6 and TRBJ2-5, is GAGVSQSPRYKVTKRGQDVALRCDPISGHVSLYWYRQALGQGPEFLTYFNYEAQQDKSGLPNDRFSAERPEGSISTLTIQRTEQRDSAMYRCASSRSGGGWETQYFGPGTRLLVL.

The chain uses TRBV11-2 and TRBJ2-7, with 7 bases fitting TRBD2. CDR1 and CDR2 from the germline V gene are SGHAT and FQNNGV. Losses at the gene ends were 5 bases for V and 2 bases for J; bases not matched to a gene: 9. There are 15 residues in the CDR3. The CDR3 DNA follows: TGTGCCAGCAGCCCCCGACAGCGGGGAACCTACGAGCAGTACTTC. It is translated as CASSPRQRGTYEQYF. Complete variable domain (other parts from reference TRBV11-2 and TRBJ2-7): EAGVAQSPRYKIIEKRQSVAFWCNPISGHATLYWYQQILGQGPKLLIQFQNNGVVDDSQLPKDRFSAERLKGVDSTLKIQPAKLEDSAVYLCASSPRQRGTYEQYFGPGTRLTVT.

The rearrangement joins TRBV6-6 to TRBJ2-7; D unresolved. This CDR3 region has 14 residues. Trimming left V 2 bases short and J 3 bases short, with 11 bases between. Germline V gives CDR1 MNHNY, CDR2 SVGAGI (reference sequence). The CDR3 here is CASSYLGGVYEQYF. The DNA for the CDR3 is TGTGCCAGCAGTTACCTTGGTGGAGTCTACGAGCAGTACTTC.

The V call is TRBV6-5, the J call TRBJ1-2, with 7 bases identical to TRBD1. Germline CDR1 MNHEY, CDR2 SVGAGI. V gave up 5 bases and J gave up 4 bases; unmatched junction bases: 4. CDR3 size: 13 residues. The DNA for the CDR3 is TGTGCCAGCAGTCCCAGGGGGAGCTATGGCTACACCTTC. Its translation: CASSPRGSYGYTF.

This clone has just one count. The J gene is TRBJ1-3, the V gene TRBV6-5, with TRBD1 matching 7 bases. The germline gives CDR1 MNHEY, CDR2 SVGAGI. V trimming: 2 bases; J trimming: 1 base; junction bases outside the gene matches: 2. This CDR3 has 15 amino acids. CDR3 DNA sequence: TGTGCCAGCAGTTACGACAGGGCTTCTGGAAACACCATATATTTT. It specifies CASSYDRASGNTIYF.

The CDR3 coding sequence is TGTGCCAGCAGTGATGAGGACTCCTACGAGCAGTACTTC. Amino acid sequence: CASSDEDSYEQYF. The chain couples TRBV2 to TRBJ2-7, with D uncertain. This CDR3 contains 13 residues. Germline V gives CDR1 SNHLY, CDR2 FYNNEI. Trimming took 3 bases from V and 0 from J, leaving 6 bases between them.

The chain has TRBV5-4 and TRBJ1-5; D may be TRBD1 (5 bases). Germline V lookup: CDR1 SGHNT, CDR2 YYREEE (reference sequence). Trimming took off 0 bases at V and 3 bases at J, with 10 bases between the two ends. CDR3 length equals 15 residues. The CDR3 sequence: CASSLGKGANQPQHF. The CDR3 coding sequence is TGTGCCAGCAGCTTGGGGAAAGGGGCCAATCAGCCCCAGCATTTT.

This chain joins TRBV3-1 (or the pseudogene TRBV3-2) and TRBJ2-7; the match to TRBD2 covers 11 bases. Germline V gene lookup returns CDR1 LGHDT and CDR2 YNNKEL (reference sequence). CDR3 length: 14 residues. V shed 4 bases, J shed 6 bases, and the junction held 5 bases outside the gene matches. Here the CDR3 DNA reads TGTGCCAGCAGCCGTAGCGGGAGGGTGCCCGAGCAGTACTTC. It specifies CASSRSGRVPEQYF.

The genes are TRBV6-5 and TRBJ2-1, with a weak D call TRBD1 (6 bases). The germline V gene has CDR1 MNHEY and CDR2 SVGAGI. Trimming took off 7 bases at V and 5 bases at J, with 12 bases between the two ends. This CDR3 is 13 amino acids long. The CDR3 DNA reads as TGTGCCAGCAACCTGGACAGAAACAATGAGCAGTTCTTC. The encoded protein is CASNLDRNNEQFF.

The CDR3 spells CASPIAGGPTGELFF. For the CDR3, the DNA is TGTGCCAGCCCTATAGCGGGAGGGCCCACCGGGGAGCTGTTTTTT. The V gene is TRBV7-9, the J gene TRBJ2-2, with TRBD2 identical over 11 bases. The ends lost 8 bases at V and 4 bases at J; junction bases unmatched: 6. In germline, CDR1 is SEHNR, CDR2 FQNEAQ (reference sequence). The CDR3 covers 15 residues.

This clone came up once. This rearrangement joins TRBV7-6 to TRBJ1-6; 10 nucleotides line up with TRBD1. The V and J ends lost 5 bases and 9 bases, in that order; junction bases with no gene match: 1. Germline V gene lookup returns CDR1 SGHVS and CDR2 FNYEAQ. This CDR3 contains 13 residues. CDR3: CASSRDRGSPLHF. The CDR3 DNA follows: TGTGCCAGCAGCCGGGACAGGGGTTCACCCCTCCACTTT.

The chain recombines TRBV27 with TRBJ2-1, with D perhaps TRBD1 (6 bases). This CDR3 contains 14 residues. Per the germline V gene, CDR1 is MNHEY and CDR2 is SMNVEV (reference sequence). Trimming shortened V by 7 bases and J by 1 base, and 11 bases separated the two germline ends. CDR3: CASTSRGSYNEQFF. CDR3 sequence (DNA): TGTGCCAGCACGTCCAGGGGTTCCTACAATGAGCAGTTCTTC.